Presented here are 22 T cell receptor beta chains from one specimen sequenced in a study of blood T cell repertoires in COVID-19. Clones were read by immunoSEQ multiplex PCR, and TCRdb kept only the in-frame ones, dropping some. The data contain around 250,000 clones, roughly nine tenths of them singletons. Sequencing was performed on peripheral blood. All receptors come from a man in his forties with active or convalescent COVID-19.

The chain carries TRBV14 and TRBJ2-2; D is uncertain. Trimming left V 1 base short and J 0 bases short, with 12 bases between. The germline V gene encodes CDR1 SGHDN and CDR2 FVKESK. This CDR3 region has 17 residues. The CDR3 bases are TGTGCCAGCAGCCAAGTAGCTTTTTCCGCGAACACCGGGGAGCTGTTTTTT. This sequence encodes CASSQVAFSANTGELFF.

This chain links TRBV20-1 with TRBJ1-2, with D unclear. V was cut by 3 bases and J by 3 bases, with 11 bases left in between. CDR3 length equals 13 residues. Germline V lookup: CDR1 DFQATT, CDR2 SNEGSKA (reference sequence). For the CDR3, the DNA is TGCAGTGCTAGTCGAGAGTCGGACTATGGCTACACCTTC. This encodes CSASRESDYGYTF.

The CDR3 nucleotides are TGTGCCAGTATACAAGGACAGAACTATGGCTACACCTTC. Amino acids: CASIQGQNYGYTF. V and J are TRBV19 and TRBJ1-2, with D possibly matching TRBD1 (6 bases). With 7 bases removed from V and 2 bases from J, the gap between germline ends came to 11 bases. CDR3 size: 13 residues. Germline CDR1 reads LNHDA; CDR2 reads SQIVND (reference sequence).

The chain recombines TRBV6-5 with TRBJ2-3, with a tentative D call TRBD2 (7 bases). Germline V gives CDR1 MNHEY, CDR2 SVGAGI. The V gene lost 4 bases and the J gene lost 8 bases, with 16 bases spanning the gap. There are 14 residues in the CDR3. CDR3 amino acids: CASSLYPGGGTQYF. The CDR3 nucleotides read TGTGCCAGCAGTTTATATCCGGGGGGCGGTACGCAGTATTTT.

This chain uses TRBV19 with TRBJ1-2; a weak D match, TRBD1 (6 bases). This CDR3 comprises 15 residues. V was trimmed by 4 bases and J by 2 bases, leaving 14 bases between them. The germline V gene encodes CDR1 LNHDA and CDR2 SQIVND (reference sequence). For the CDR3, the DNA is TGTGCCAGTAGTAAAACAGGGATCGGGAACTATGGCTACACCTTC. Residues: CASSKTGIGNYGYTF.

The V call is TRBV5-6, the J call TRBJ1-2; D gene uncertain. Germline-derived CDR1 and CDR2 are SGHDT and YYEEEE. V was shortened by 4 bases and J by 8 bases, with 15 bases between the two germline ends. CDR3 size: 13 residues. For the CDR3, the DNA is TGTGCCAGCAGCCCCCAGGTCTTAAGGGGCTACACCTTC. Protein sequence: CASSPQVLRGYTF.

J is TRBJ1-5 and V is TRBV6-6, with TRBD1 matching over 8 bases. Trimming cost V 5 bases and J 0 bases; bases outside gene matches: 3. The CDR3 sequence is 15 residues long. Germline CDR1 MNHNY, CDR2 SVGAGI (reference sequence). The CDR3 nucleotides read TGTGCCAGCAGTGGGACAGGCTATAGCAATCAGCCCCAGCATTTT. The encoded protein is CASSGTGYSNQPQHF.

The chain combines TRBV2 with TRBJ1-1; a possible D gene is TRBD1 (6 bases). Trimming pared 4 bases from V and 3 bases from J, leaving 12 bases between. The CDR3 is 14 residues long. Per germline, CDR1 SNHLY and CDR2 FYNNEI. As DNA, the CDR3 is TGTGCCAGCAGTGTCAGGGGTGGGGACACTGAAGCTTTCTTT. This gives the protein CASSVRGGDTEAFF.

The chain links TRBV5-1 to TRBJ1-1; D might be TRBD1 (6 bases). The germline V gene has CDR1 SGHRS and CDR2 YFSETQ. The CDR3 consists of 17 residues. V was pared by 0 bases and J by 0 bases, with 15 bases between. The CDR3 sequence: CASSLDGTGHMNTEAFF. The DNA of the CDR3 is TGCGCCAGCAGCTTGGATGGAACAGGGCATATGAACACTGAAGCTTTCTTT.

This rearrangement joins TRBV24-1 to TRBJ2-6; 9 bases match TRBD1. V was clipped by 9 bases and J by 2 bases; unmatched bases: 10. CDR1 is KGHDR and CDR2 is SFDVKD in the germline V gene. The CDR3 covers 17 residues. Here the CDR3 reads CATAPGQGRAGANVLTF. The DNA of the CDR3 is TGTGCCACCGCCCCGGGACAGGGTCGGGCTGGGGCCAACGTCCTGACTTTC.

The CDR3 spells CASSAGLFYNEQFF. CDR3 nucleotide sequence: TGTGCCAGCAGCGCAGGACTCTTCTACAATGAGCAGTTCTTC. This rearrangement joins TRBV9 to TRBJ2-1; the D gene is possibly TRBD2 (5 bases). The V gene's germline CDR1 is SGDLS and CDR2 YYNGEE. This CDR3 is built from 14 residues. Trimming removed 3 bases at V and 3 bases at J, with 10 bases between. Filled out from reference TRBV9 and TRBJ2-1, the complete variable domain reads DSGVTQTPKHLITATGQRVTLRCSPRSGDLSVYWYQQSLDQGLQFLIQYYNGEERAKGNILERFSAQQFPDLHSELNLSSLELGDSALYFCASSAGLFYNEQFFGPGTRLTVL.

For the CDR3, the DNA is TGTGCCAGCAGCTTGGGTGGGACAGGGAGGAACACTGAAGCTTTCTTT. Translation: CASSLGGTGRNTEAFF. The genes are TRBV5-4 and TRBJ1-1, with 9 bases aligning to TRBD1. Germline CDR1 SGHNT, CDR2 YYREEE (reference sequence). The CDR3 is made up of 16 amino acids. With 0 bases clipped from V and 1 base from J, the junction kept 4 bases outside the gene matches.

The chain is built from TRBV13 and TRBJ2-3; a possible D gene is TRBD2 (6 bases). CDR3 length: 12 amino acids. The germline V gene has CDR1 PRHDT and CDR2 FYEKMQ (reference sequence). The germline V and J ends were trimmed by 6 bases and 13 bases, with 17 bases remaining between them. CDR3 residues: CASSSVREREYF. Written as DNA, the CDR3 is TGTGCCAGCAGTTCCGTGCGGGAACGAGAGTATTTT.

This clone was seen once. The J gene is TRBJ1-4, the V gene TRBV30; D remains ambiguous. The germline V and J ends were trimmed by 0 bases and 7 bases, with 3 bases remaining between them. There are 11 residues in the CDR3. From germline, CDR1 is GTSNPN and CDR2 SVGIG (reference sequence). CDR3 region: CAWSVGEKLFF. The CDR3 nucleotides read TGTGCCTGGAGTGTCGGTGAAAAACTGTTTTTT.

This chain links TRBV30 with TRBJ2-7, with D possibly being TRBD2 (6 bases). From germline, CDR1 is GTSNPN and CDR2 SVGIG (reference sequence). Trimming took 4 bases from V and 2 from J, leaving 12 bases between them. CDR3 length: 13 residues. Here the CDR3 reads CAWIRAGTYEQYF. The CDR3 bases are TGTGCCTGGATAAGGGCGGGAACCTACGAGCAGTACTTC.

The V gene is TRBV5-4, the J gene TRBJ2-1; the D is unclear. CDR1 SGHNT and CDR2 YYREEE come from the germline V gene (reference sequence). V shed 1 base and J shed 3 bases, with 11 bases lying between them. This CDR3 has 15 residues. Here the CDR3 reads CASSLMTQNYNEQFF. In nucleotides, the CDR3 is TGTGCCAGCAGCTTGATGACTCAAAACTACAATGAGCAGTTCTTC.

The CDR3 region is CASSTSGGGNEQFF. In nucleotides, the CDR3 is TGTGCCAGCAGCACTAGCGGGGGAGGCAATGAGCAGTTCTTC. The V gene is TRBV2, the J gene TRBJ2-1, with 11 positions matching TRBD2. The CDR3 consists of 14 residues. Losses at the gene ends were 6 bases for V and 6 bases for J; bases not matched to a gene: 4. The germline V gene has CDR1 SNHLY and CDR2 FYNNEI. Full variable domain (outside the CDR3, taken from reference TRBV2 and TRBJ2-1): EPEVTQTPSHQVTQMGQEVILRCVPISNHLYFYWYRQILGQKVEFLVSFYNNEISEKSEIFDDQFSVERPDGSNFTLKIRSTKLEDSAMYFCASSTSGGGNEQFFGPGTRLTVL.

V is TRBV6-5 and J is TRBJ2-7, with 8 nucleotides matching TRBD1. This CDR3 is built from 15 residues. V was clipped by 0 bases and J by 7 bases; unmatched bases: 8. The germline V gene encodes CDR1 MNHEY and CDR2 SVGAGI. In nucleotides, the CDR3 is TGTGCCAGCAGTTACTCGGGGACAGGTCAGAGGGAGCAGTACTTC. Residues: CASSYSGTGQREQYF.

The chain employs TRBV9 and TRBJ2-2; 7 bases line up with TRBD1. The CDR3 has 15 amino acids. Germline V lookup: CDR1 SGDLS, CDR2 YYNGEE. V was pared by 4 bases and J by 2 bases, with 5 bases of the junction left unmatched. The CDR3 here is CASSFRQGNTGELFF. The CDR3 DNA sequence: TGTGCCAGCAGCTTCCGACAGGGTAACACCGGGGAGCTGTTTTTT. The full variable domain, in which reference TRBV9 and TRBJ2-2 provide the parts outside the CDR3, is DSGVTQTPKHLITATGQRVTLRCSPRSGDLSVYWYQQSLDQGLQFLIQYYNGEERAKGNILERFSAQQFPDLHSELNLSSLELGDSALYFCASSFRQGNTGELFFGEGSRLTVL.

The CDR3 loop reads CASSQEWNHRGGETQYF. The DNA of the CDR3 is TGTGCCAGCAGCCAAGAATGGAACCACCGGGGTGGAGAGACCCAGTACTTC. V and J are TRBV3-1 (or the pseudogene TRBV3-2) and TRBJ2-5; maybe TRBD2 (5 bases). The CDR3 has 17 residues. The germline CDR1 and CDR2 sequences are LGHDT and YNNKEL (reference sequence). Trimming pared 0 bases from V and 4 bases from J, leaving 18 bases between.

The sample holds one count of this clone. The chain recombines TRBV6-5 with TRBJ2-7; D perhaps matches TRBD2 (5 bases). The CDR3 is 14 residues long. The germline V gene has CDR1 MNHEY and CDR2 SVGAGI. V gave up 7 bases and J gave up 3 bases, with 16 bases separating them. The CDR3 sequence is CASTVDRGSYEQYF. The DNA for the CDR3 is TGTGCCAGCACCGTCGACCGGGGAAGCTACGAGCAGTACTTC.

The gene calls are TRBV19 and TRBJ1-5; no reliable D call. The CDR3 is 13 residues long. CDR1 is LNHDA and CDR2 is SQIVND in the germline V gene (reference sequence). The ends were cut back, 6 bases at V and 5 bases at J, with 11 bases in the middle. The CDR3 is CASRINGDQPQHF. The CDR3 DNA reads as TGTGCCAGTAGGATCAACGGGGATCAGCCCCAGCATTTT.